The 21 T cell receptor beta chains below were found in one sample sequenced in a study of blood T cell repertoires in COVID-19. Some clones are missing from TCRdb's copy, which holds only in-frame ones; the method was immunoSEQ multiplex PCR. The repertoire holds 300,000 to 450,000 clones, with 80% to 90% as singletons. Sample: peripheral blood. The source is a woman aged 25 to 45 with COVID-19, enrolled during active disease.

This chain joins TRBV11-1 and TRBJ2-7; 7 bases fit TRBD2. Germline trimming cut 5 bases from V and 0 bases from J; bases unmatched to any gene: 7. CDR3 length: 15 residues. The germline V gene encodes CDR1 SGHAT and CDR2 FQDESV (reference sequence). The CDR3 loop reads CASSPRGRTSYEQYF. The CDR3 DNA follows: TGTGCCAGCAGCCCACGCGGGAGAACCTCCTACGAGCAGTACTTC.

The chain is built from TRBV4-1 and TRBJ1-1; D call uncertain. The CDR3 contains 13 residues. V lost 4 bases and J 7 bases, leaving 13 bases between the germline ends. The germline gives CDR1 MGHRA, CDR2 YSYEKL. The DNA for the CDR3 is TGCGCCAGCAGCCTTATCCCCCGCGTTGAAGCTTTCTTT. Amino acid sequence: CASSLIPRVEAFF.

This clone was seen only once. Other DNA sequences in the sample encode the same CDR3. This chain uses TRBV3-1 (or the pseudogene TRBV3-2) with TRBJ2-2; 11 nucleotides agree with TRBD2. After removal of 5 bases from V and 2 bases from J, the junction contained 4 bases not matched to a gene. CDR3 size: 16 residues. From germline, CDR1 is LGHDT and CDR2 YNNKEL (reference sequence). The CDR3 sequence: CASSLGTSGNTGELFF. CDR3 nucleotide sequence: TGTGCCAGCAGCTTAGGGACTAGCGGAAACACCGGGGAGCTGTTTTTT.

The chain is built from TRBV6-5 and TRBJ2-7, with a possible D match to TRBD1 (8 bases). Looked up from germline, CDR1 is MNHEY and CDR2 is SVGAGI. The ends were cut back, 6 bases at V and 3 bases at J, with 18 bases in the middle. The CDR3 consists of 15 residues. The DNA of the CDR3 is TGTGCCAGCAGCCAGGACAGGGAGGGACGCTACGAGCAGTACTTC. The encoded protein is CASSQDREGRYEQYF.

The rearrangement uses TRBV14 and TRBJ1-3, with D unresolved. The germline V and J ends were trimmed by 4 bases and 2 bases, with 9 bases remaining between them. The CDR3 loop spans 14 amino acids. Germline V gene lookup returns CDR1 SGHDN and CDR2 FVKESK. CDR3 protein: CASSRGNPGNTIYF. DNA of the CDR3: TGTGCCAGCAGCCGAGGAAACCCTGGAAACACCATATATTTT.

The V call is TRBV9, the J call TRBJ2-1; a weak D match, TRBD2 (6 bases). The CDR3 runs 16 residues. CDR1 and CDR2 from the germline V gene are SGDLS and YYNGEE. Trimming removed 3 bases at V and 0 bases at J, with 13 bases between. CDR3 sequence reads: CASSGYRESSYNEQFF. CDR3 in DNA: TGTGCCAGCAGCGGGTATCGGGAGAGCTCCTACAATGAGCAGTTCTTC.

This clone was detected only a few times. Here the CDR3 reads CASSYGGAERKGYTF. The CDR3 coding sequence is TGTGCCAGCAGTTACGGGGGCGCAGAACGGAAAGGCTACACCTTC. The chain uses TRBV6-5 and TRBJ1-2; a possible D gene is TRBD1 (6 bases). Trimming took 2 bases from V and 8 from J, leaving 18 bases between them. This CDR3 has 15 amino acids. Germline values: CDR1 MNHEY, CDR2 SVGAGI.

The V call is TRBV2, the J call TRBJ2-7; 9 nucleotides match TRBD2. CDR1 and CDR2 from the germline V gene are SNHLY and FYNNEI. The CDR3 covers 14 residues. With V trimmed by 7 bases and J by 2 bases, 6 bases remained unmatched. For the CDR3, the DNA is TGTGCCAGCACCGCTAGCGGGGCCACCTACGAGCAGTACTTC. Residues: CASTASGATYEQYF.

The J gene is TRBJ2-7, the V gene TRBV11-2; 7 bases fit TRBD1. The V gene end was trimmed by 5 bases and the J gene end by 6 bases; junction bases not matched to a gene: 7. From germline, CDR1 is SGHAT and CDR2 FQNNGV. The CDR3 runs 13 residues. The CDR3 is CASSNNRGSEQYF. The CDR3 nucleotides are TGTGCCAGCAGCAACAACAGGGGATCCGAGCAGTACTTC.

The rearrangement joins TRBV3-1 (or the pseudogene TRBV3-2) to TRBJ2-1, with no clear D. The germline V and J ends were trimmed by 0 bases and 5 bases, with 8 bases remaining between them. The CDR3 consists of 14 residues. Germline loops: CDR1 LGHDT, CDR2 YNNKEL (reference sequence). The DNA for the CDR3 is TGTGCCAGCAGCCAAGATCTCATAGACAATGAGCAGTTCTTC. Encoded protein: CASSQDLIDNEQFF.

The chain is built from TRBV5-6 and TRBJ2-7; weak D call: TRBD2 (5 bases). V dropped 0 bases and J dropped 9 bases, with 13 bases sitting between them. The length of the CDR3 is 13 residues. The germline CDR1 and CDR2 sequences are SGHDT and YYEEEE. CDR3 sequence reads: CASSLGRSEGQYF. CDR3 nucleotide sequence: TGTGCCAGCAGCTTGGGTCGAAGCGAGGGGCAGTACTTC.

V and J are TRBV3-1 (or the pseudogene TRBV3-2) and TRBJ1-1; TRBD1 matches at 9 bases. Germline CDR1 and CDR2: LGHDT and YNNKEL (reference sequence). V lost 4 bases, J lost 1 base, and 7 bases stayed unmatched. This CDR3 spans 16 amino acids. The CDR3 DNA sequence: TGTGCCAGCAGCCCCTATGGGGACAGGGAGAACACTGAAGCTTTCTTT. Encoded protein: CASSPYGDRENTEAFF.

The V call is TRBV19, the J call TRBJ1-2, with TRBD1 matching 7 bases. The germline V gene encodes CDR1 LNHDA and CDR2 SQIVND (reference sequence). This CDR3 spans 13 amino acids. V shed 9 bases, J shed 5 bases, and the junction held 9 bases outside the gene matches. CDR3 sequence reads: CASREGAEYGYTF. CDR3 bases: TGTGCCAGCCGGGAGGGGGCCGAATATGGCTACACCTTC.

The chain recombines TRBV20-1 with TRBJ1-4; maybe TRBD1 (5 bases). The CDR3 spans 14 residues. The germline V gene has CDR1 DFQATT and CDR2 SNEGSKA (reference sequence). Trimming took off 3 bases at V and 7 bases at J, with 15 bases between the two ends. CDR3 sequence reads: CSASQTGVIEKLFF. Here the CDR3 DNA reads TGCAGTGCTAGTCAAACGGGGGTTATTGAAAAACTGTTTTTT.

Concerning this clone itself: Other DNA variants within this sample encode the same CDR3. CDR3 in DNA: TGCAGCGTTAGGACAGGTTGGGGCTATGGCTACACCTTC. It yields the protein CSVRTGWGYGYTF. V usage is TRBV29-1 and J usage is TRBJ1-2; 7 nucleotides agree with TRBD1. J lost 4 bases, V lost 5 bases, and 7 bases had no gene match. This CDR3 is built from 13 residues. Germline lookup yields CDR1 SQVTM and CDR2 ANQGSEA.

J is TRBJ2-1 and V is TRBV5-1; 12 bases are a match to TRBD1. The trim removed 4 bases at V and 8 bases at J, leaving 13 bases unmatched. There are 17 residues in the CDR3. Germline CDR1 reads SGHRS; CDR2 reads YFSETQ. The CDR3 sequence: CASSKGSGQGALDEQFF. The CDR3 nucleotides are TGCGCCAGCAGCAAGGGGTCGGGACAGGGGGCTTTAGATGAGCAGTTCTTC.

The V call is TRBV13, the J call TRBJ1-2, with D possibly matching TRBD1 (5 bases). The V end was cut by 6 bases, the J end by 4 bases, with 15 bases between. CDR1 is PRHDT and CDR2 is FYEKMQ in the germline V gene (reference sequence). This CDR3 region has 14 residues. CDR3 loop: CASSHTGTGYGYTF. In DNA form, the CDR3 reads TGTGCCAGCAGTCATACCGGGACTGGCTATGGCTACACCTTC.

This chain links TRBV5-1 with TRBJ1-1, with D maybe TRBD1 (6 bases). Germline CDR1 is SGHRS and CDR2 is YFSETQ. V lost 7 bases to trimming and J lost 2 bases, with 12 bases between them. This CDR3 comprises 13 residues. CDR3 in amino acids: CASQGHFNTEAFF. As DNA, the CDR3 is TGCGCCAGCCAGGGACACTTCAACACTGAAGCTTTCTTT. Based on the CDR3 plus reference TRBV5-1 and TRBJ1-1, the full variable domain is KAGVTQTPRYLIKTRGQQVTLSCSPISGHRSVSWYQQTPGQGLQFLFEYFSETQRNKGNFPGRFSGRQFSNSRSEMNVSTLELGDSALYLCASQGHFNTEAFFGQGTRLTVV.

With respect to this clone: The sample carries other DNA sequences with the same CDR3. The chain combines TRBV30 with TRBJ1-5; D not certain. This CDR3 comprises 12 residues. Per the germline V gene, CDR1 is GTSNPN and CDR2 is SVGIG (reference sequence). Between the trimmed V and J ends, which lost 0 bases and 4 bases, there was a span of 4 bases. The CDR3 region is CAWSVLNQPQHF. The CDR3 coding sequence is TGTGCCTGGAGTGTACTGAATCAGCCCCAGCATTTT.

The rearrangement uses TRBV28 and TRBJ1-2; the D is unclear. V dropped 4 bases and J dropped 3 bases, with 9 bases sitting between them. The CDR3 has 13 amino acids. Germline CDR1 reads MDHEN; CDR2 reads SYDVKM. The chain's CDR3 is CASSYHHYYGYTF. In DNA form, the CDR3 reads TGTGCCAGCAGTTACCACCACTACTATGGCTACACCTTC.

The chain uses TRBV5-8 and TRBJ2-5; tentative D call: TRBD2 (6 bases). Matching the DNA end better, TRBJ2-7 makes the J call doubtful. The CDR3 sequence is 13 residues long. Germline-derived CDR1 and CDR2 are SGHTS and YDEGEE. CDR3 amino acids: CASKGRYNYEQYF. The CDR3 DNA is TGTGCCAGCAAGGGGAGGTACAACTACGAGCAGTACTTC.